This T cell receptor (beta chain) was sequenced in a study of T cells in Graves' hyperthyroidism and ophthalmopathy. Germline CDR1 is MDHEN and CDR2 is SYDVKM. The length of the CDR3 is 13 residues. V was clipped by 4 bases and J by 6 bases; unmatched bases: 2. Amplification of TCR beta CDR3 regions was performed using RNA transcripts as template. HTBI primers drove first-round RT-PCR of the TCR CDR3. TCRdb fed the multiplex PCR reads into MiXCR, producing one record per CDR3 protein. Among hundreds of thousands of distinct CDR3 sequences, roughly 14% were seen once, and the ten largest hold 3.5% to 4.5%. Points from the study as a whole: From stable hyperthyroidism, ophthalmopathy was separated by a 13 V-J model. Researchers found most expanded thyroid clonotypes above 0.001 in blood as well.

A Clinical Activity Score of at least 3, a NOSPECS grade of at least 4 and a duration under 3 months were recorded in the ophthalmopathy patients. This clonotype was picked up many times. Its matching antigen is unknown. The sequenced sample was blood. V gene TRBV28 combines with J gene TRBJ1-5; 8 bases line up with TRBD1. The clonotype originates from a woman between 35 and 50 years old with Graves' ophthalmopathy. This chain's CDR3 is CASSSQGVQPQHF. CDR3 DNA sequence: TGTGCCAGCAGTTCACAGGGGGTTCAGCCCCAGCATTTT.